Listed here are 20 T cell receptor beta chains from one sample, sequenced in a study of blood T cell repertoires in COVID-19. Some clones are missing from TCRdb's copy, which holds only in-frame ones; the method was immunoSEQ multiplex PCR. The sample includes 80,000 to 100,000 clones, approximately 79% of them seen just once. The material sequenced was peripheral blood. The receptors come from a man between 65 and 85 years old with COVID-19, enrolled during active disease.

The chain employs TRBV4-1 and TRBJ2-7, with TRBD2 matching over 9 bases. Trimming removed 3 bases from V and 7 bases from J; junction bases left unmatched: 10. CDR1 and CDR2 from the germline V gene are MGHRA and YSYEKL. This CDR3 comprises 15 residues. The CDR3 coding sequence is TGCGCCAGCAGCCACATGATAGCGGGAGAAGGGGAGCAGTACTTC. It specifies CASSHMIAGEGEQYF.

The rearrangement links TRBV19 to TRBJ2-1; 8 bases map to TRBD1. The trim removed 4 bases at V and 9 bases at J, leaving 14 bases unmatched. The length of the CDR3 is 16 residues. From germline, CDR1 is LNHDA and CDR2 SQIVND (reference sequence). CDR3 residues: CASSNPTGGPDGEQFF. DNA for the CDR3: TGTGCCAGTAGTAACCCTACAGGGGGTCCGGACGGTGAGCAGTTCTTC.

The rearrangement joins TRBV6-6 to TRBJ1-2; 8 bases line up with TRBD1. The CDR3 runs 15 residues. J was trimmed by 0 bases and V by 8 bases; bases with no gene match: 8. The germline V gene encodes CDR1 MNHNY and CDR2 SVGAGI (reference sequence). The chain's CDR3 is CASSGTGNSNYGYTF. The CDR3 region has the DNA TGTGCCAGCTCGGGGACAGGCAACTCTAACTATGGCTACACCTTC.

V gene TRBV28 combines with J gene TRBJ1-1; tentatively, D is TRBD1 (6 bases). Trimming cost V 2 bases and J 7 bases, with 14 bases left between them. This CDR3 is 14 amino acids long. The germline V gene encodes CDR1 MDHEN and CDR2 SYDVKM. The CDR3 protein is CASSLRAGAGEAFF. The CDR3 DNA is TGTGCCAGCAGTTTACGTGCGGGGGCTGGTGAAGCTTTCTTT.

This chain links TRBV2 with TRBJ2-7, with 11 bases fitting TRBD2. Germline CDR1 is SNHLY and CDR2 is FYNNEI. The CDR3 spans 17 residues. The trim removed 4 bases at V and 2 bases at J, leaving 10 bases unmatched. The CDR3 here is CASSGVGLAGGTYEQYF. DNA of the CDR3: TGTGCCAGCAGTGGAGTGGGGCTAGCGGGAGGAACCTACGAGCAGTACTTC.

CDR3 bases: TGTGCCAGCAGTGAACGGGGGAGGAACACTGAAGCTTTCTTT. Protein product: CASSERGRNTEAFF. The chain recombines TRBV2 with TRBJ1-1; tentative D call: TRBD1 (5 bases). Trimming shortened V by 2 bases and J by 1 base, and 8 bases separated the two germline ends. The CDR3 length is 14 residues. Germline loops: CDR1 SNHLY, CDR2 FYNNEI.

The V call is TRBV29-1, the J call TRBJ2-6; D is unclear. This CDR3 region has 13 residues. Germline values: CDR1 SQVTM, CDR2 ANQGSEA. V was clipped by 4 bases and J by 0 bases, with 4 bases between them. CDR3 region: CSVARSGANVLTF. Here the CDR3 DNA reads TGCAGCGTTGCCCGCTCTGGGGCCAACGTCCTGACTTTC.

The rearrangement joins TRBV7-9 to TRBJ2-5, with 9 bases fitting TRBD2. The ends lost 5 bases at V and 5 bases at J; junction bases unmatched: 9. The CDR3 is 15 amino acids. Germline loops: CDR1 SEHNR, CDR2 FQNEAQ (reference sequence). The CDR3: CASSPPGLALETQYF. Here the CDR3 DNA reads TGTGCCAGCAGCCCCCCGGGACTAGCCCTGGAGACCCAGTACTTC.

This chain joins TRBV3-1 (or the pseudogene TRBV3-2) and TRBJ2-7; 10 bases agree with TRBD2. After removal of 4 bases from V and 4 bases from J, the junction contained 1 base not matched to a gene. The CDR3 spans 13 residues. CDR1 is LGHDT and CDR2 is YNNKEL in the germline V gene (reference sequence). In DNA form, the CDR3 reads TGTGCCAGCAGCCTGGGACTAGCGTACGAGCAGTACTTC. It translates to CASSLGLAYEQYF.

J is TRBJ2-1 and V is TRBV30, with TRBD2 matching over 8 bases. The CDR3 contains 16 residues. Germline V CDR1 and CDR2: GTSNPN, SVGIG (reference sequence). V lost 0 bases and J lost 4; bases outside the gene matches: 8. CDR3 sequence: CAWSVRLAQYYNEQFF. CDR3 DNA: TGTGCCTGGAGTGTACGACTAGCGCAATATTACAATGAGCAGTTCTTC.

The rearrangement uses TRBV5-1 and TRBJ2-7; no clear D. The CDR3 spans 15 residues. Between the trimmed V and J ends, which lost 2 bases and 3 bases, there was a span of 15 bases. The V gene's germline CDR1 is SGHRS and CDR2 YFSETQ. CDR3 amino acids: CASSLFSNLVYEQYF. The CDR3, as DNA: TGCGCCAGCAGCTTATTTAGTAATTTGGTCTACGAGCAGTACTTC.

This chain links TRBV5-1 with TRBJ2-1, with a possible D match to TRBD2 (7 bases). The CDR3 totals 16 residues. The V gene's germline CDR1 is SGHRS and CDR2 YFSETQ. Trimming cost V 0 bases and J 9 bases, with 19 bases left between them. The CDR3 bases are TGCGCCAGCAGCTTGGTTTCGGGGGGCAGCGGAATTGAGCAGTTCTTC. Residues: CASSLVSGGSGIEQFF.

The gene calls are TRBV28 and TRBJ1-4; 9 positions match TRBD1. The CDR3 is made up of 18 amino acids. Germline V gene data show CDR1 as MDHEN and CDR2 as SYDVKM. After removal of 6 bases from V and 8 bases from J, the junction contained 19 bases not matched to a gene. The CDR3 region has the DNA TGTGCCAGCAGCCCTGGGGACAGGGCGTTGTTGGTTGGGGAAAAACTGTTTTTT. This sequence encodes CASSPGDRALLVGEKLFF.

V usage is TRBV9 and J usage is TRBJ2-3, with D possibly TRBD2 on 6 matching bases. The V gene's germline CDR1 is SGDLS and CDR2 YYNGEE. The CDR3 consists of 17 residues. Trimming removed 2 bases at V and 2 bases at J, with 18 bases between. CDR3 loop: CASSVGLGGYDTDTQYF. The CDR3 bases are TGTGCCAGCAGCGTGGGACTTGGTGGTTACGACACAGATACGCAGTATTTT. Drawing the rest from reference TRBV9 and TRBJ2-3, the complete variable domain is DSGVTQTPKHLITATGQRVTLRCSPRSGDLSVYWYQQSLDQGLQFLIQYYNGEERAKGNILERFSAQQFPDLHSELNLSSLELGDSALYFCASSVGLGGYDTDTQYFGPGTRLTVL.

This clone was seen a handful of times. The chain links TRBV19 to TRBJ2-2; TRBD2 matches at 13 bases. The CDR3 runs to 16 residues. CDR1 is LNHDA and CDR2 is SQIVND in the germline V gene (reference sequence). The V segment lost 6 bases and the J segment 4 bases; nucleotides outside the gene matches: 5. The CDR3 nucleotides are TGTGCCAGTAGCGGACTAGCGGGAGCGGTCACCGGGGAGCTGTTTTTT. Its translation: CASSGLAGAVTGELFF.

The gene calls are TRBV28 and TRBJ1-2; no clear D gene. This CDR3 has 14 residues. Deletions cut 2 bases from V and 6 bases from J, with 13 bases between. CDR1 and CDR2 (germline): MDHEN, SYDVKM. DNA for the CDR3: TGTGCCAGCAGTTTAACCGATACGTCTAATGGCTACACCTTC. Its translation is CASSLTDTSNGYTF.

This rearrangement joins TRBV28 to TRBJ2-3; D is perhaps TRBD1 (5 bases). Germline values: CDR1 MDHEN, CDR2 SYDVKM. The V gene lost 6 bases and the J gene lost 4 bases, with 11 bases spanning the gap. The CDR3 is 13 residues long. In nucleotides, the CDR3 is TGTGCCAGCAGACAAAGGGGTCCAGATACGCAGTATTTT. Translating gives CASRQRGPDTQYF.

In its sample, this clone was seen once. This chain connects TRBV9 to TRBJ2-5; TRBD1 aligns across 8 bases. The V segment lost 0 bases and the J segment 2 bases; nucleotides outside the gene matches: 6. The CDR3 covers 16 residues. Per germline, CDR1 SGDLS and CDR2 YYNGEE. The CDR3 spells CASSVESGGGQETQYF. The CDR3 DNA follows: TGTGCCAGCAGCGTAGAGTCAGGGGGCGGACAAGAGACCCAGTACTTC. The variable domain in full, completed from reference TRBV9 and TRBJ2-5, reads DSGVTQTPKHLITATGQRVTLRCSPRSGDLSVYWYQQSLDQGLQFLIQYYNGEERAKGNILERFSAQQFPDLHSELNLSSLELGDSALYFCASSVESGGGQETQYFGPGTRLLVL.

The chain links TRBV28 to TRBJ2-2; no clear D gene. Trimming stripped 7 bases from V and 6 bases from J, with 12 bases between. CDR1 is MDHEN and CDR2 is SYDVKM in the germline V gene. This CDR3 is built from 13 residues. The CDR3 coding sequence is TGTGCCAGCATTAAGCCAAACGCCGGGGAGCTGTTTTTT. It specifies CASIKPNAGELFF.

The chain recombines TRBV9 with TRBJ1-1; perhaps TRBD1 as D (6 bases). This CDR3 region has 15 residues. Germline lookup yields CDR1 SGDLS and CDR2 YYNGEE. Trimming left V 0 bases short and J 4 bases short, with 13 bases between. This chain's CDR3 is CASSVVRGAGTEAFF. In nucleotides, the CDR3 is TGTGCCAGCAGCGTAGTCCGGGGGGCGGGCACTGAAGCTTTCTTT.